The sequence of this T cell receptor (beta chain) was determined in a study of regulatory T cells in long-lasting Graves disease. Time point noted: newly diagnosed GD, antithyroid drugs for less than 3 months. After RNA was extracted from PBMCs, the TCR library was made from it. Sequencing libraries for TCR beta were prepared with iRepertoire HTBI primers and Arm-PCR of CDR3 regions. TCRdb reprocessed the multiplex PCR reads via MiXCR and lists one record per CDR3 protein. The sample holds under 700,000 distinct CDR3 sequences, approximately 16% seen once. A further study also used this sample, focusing on T cells in Graves' hyperthyroidism and ophthalmopathy. From that study: Before onset, ophthalmopathy was predicted by the model a median around 6.2 months earlier.

This TCR was recovered from a woman aged 35 to 60 with Graves disease. Material: peripheral blood mononuclear cells (PBMCs), obtained at new diagnosis, from a patient treated with antithyroid drugs.

The DNA of the CDR3 is TGTGCCAGCAGTATGACAGGTTCCTACGAGCAGTTCTTC. It is translated as CASSMTGSYEQFF. J is TRBJ2-7 and V is TRBV28, with D tentatively TRBD1 (6 bases). The J call is in doubt because the DNA end fits TRBJ2-1 better. The CDR3 sequence is 13 residues long. Germline CDR1 MDHEN, CDR2 SYDVKM.